The T cell receptor beta chain described here comes from a study of blood T cell repertoires in COVID-19. The V end was cut by 1 base, the J end by 0 bases, with 13 bases between. The length of the CDR3 is 17 residues. Per germline, CDR1 MNHEY and CDR2 SMNVEV (reference sequence). In the original processing: Reference gene primer amplification gave nucleated cell count estimates. Only in-frame clones appear in the TCRdb table, and some are missing; sequencing was by immunoSEQ multiplex PCR. The D gene and trimming were derived from the DNA, and the V and J assignments and clone size from that table. Counted here are hundreds of thousands of clones, 85% to 90% occurring once; the ten biggest clones make up over 1%.

Material for sequencing was PBMCs or T cells enriched from blood (not recorded which). The TCR sequence derives from a man aged 25 to 45 who had recovered from COVID-19. The chain uses TRBV27 and TRBJ1-5; no clear D gene. The CDR3 protein is CASSLYRSRDSNQPQHF. CDR3 sequence (DNA): TGTGCCAGCAGTTTATACCGTAGCCGGGATAGCAATCAGCCCCAGCATTTT.